The 9 T cell receptor beta chains given below trace back to one sample, sequenced in a study of T cells after posttransplantation cyclophosphamide. Treatment was busulfan-fludarabine conditioning, a marrow graft, and cyclophosphamide on days +3 and +4. The protocol was immunoSEQ multiplex PCR, while the TCRdb copy is restricted to in-frame clones and leaves out a portion. This sample has 20,000 to 25,000 clones, with approximately 87% found just once. The specimen comprised PBMCs, sampled after allogeneic stem cell transplant with posttransplant cyclophosphamide. Source of these receptors: a female patient younger than 45 who received an allogeneic stem cell transplant from an unrelated donor, was CMV-positive, and had no GVHD. Some T cells may have come from the graft donor.

A note on this clone: Relative to the germline gene, one junction end is altered; a read error may explain this. The gene calls are TRBV4-2 and TRBJ2-3, with D tentatively TRBD2 (6 bases). The CDR3 length is 15 residues. Germline V gives CDR1 LGHNA, CDR2 YNFKEQ. This chain's CDR3 is CTSSRGLLAADTQYF. CDR3 in DNA: TGTACCAGCAGCCGAGGACTATTGGCCGCAGATACGCAGTATTTT.

The chain uses TRBV28 and TRBJ2-3, with 12 bases lining up with TRBD2. J gave up 3 bases and V 6 bases, and 4 bases lay outside the gene matches. The germline V gene encodes CDR1 MDHEN and CDR2 SYDVKM. The CDR3 is 15 amino acids. The CDR3 loop is CASSTSGGFTDTQYF. In nucleotides, the CDR3 is TGTGCCAGCAGCACTAGCGGGGGGTTTACAGATACGCAGTATTTT.

Comment on this clone: The sample holds other DNA sequences that translate to the same CDR3. The V call is TRBV10-3, the J call TRBJ2-7; TRBD2 agrees at 11 bases. CDR1 ENHRY and CDR2 SYGVKD come from the germline V gene. After removal of 4 bases from V and 4 bases from J, the junction contained 6 bases not matched to a gene. The CDR3 is 15 amino acids. The CDR3 DNA sequence: TGTGCCATCAGTGCAACTAGCGGGGGCTCATACGAGCAGTACTTC. This encodes CAISATSGGSYEQYF.

This rearrangement joins TRBV7-2 to TRBJ1-2, with 7 bases that match TRBD1. V lost 5 bases to trimming and J lost 8 bases; unmatched junction nucleotides: 11. The CDR3 is 14 residues long. The germline V gene encodes CDR1 SGHTA and CDR2 FQGNSA. CDR3 residues: CASSPGGSVKGYTF. The CDR3 DNA is TGTGCCAGCAGCCCAGGGGGTTCGGTAAAGGGCTACACCTTC.

The chain is built from TRBV28 and TRBJ1-4; D remains unclear. Per the germline V gene, CDR1 is MDHEN and CDR2 is SYDVKM. V gave up 6 bases and J gave up 7 bases, with 6 bases separating them. This CDR3 has 11 amino acids. The CDR3 loop is CASSPGEKLFF. CDR3 sequence (DNA): TGTGCCAGCAGCCCAGGTGAAAAACTGTTTTTT.

The chain combines TRBV11-3 with TRBJ2-1; 13 positions match TRBD2. CDR1 is SGHNT, CDR2 YENEEA, per germline. This CDR3 is built from 13 residues. J was trimmed by 15 bases and V by 5 bases; bases with no gene match: 7. The DNA of the CDR3 is TGTGCCAGCAGCGAACTAGCGGGGGGGCCGAGGTTCTTC. Translation: CASSELAGGPRFF.

This clone turned up a few times. The J gene is TRBJ1-1, the V gene TRBV7-9; no definite D call. V was trimmed by 5 bases and J by 1 base, leaving 11 bases between them. Per the germline V gene, CDR1 is SEHNR and CDR2 is FQNEAQ (reference sequence). CDR3 size: 14 residues. The CDR3 sequence: CASSARVRNTEAFF. CDR3 DNA: TGTGCCAGCAGCGCCCGGGTCCGGAACACTGAAGCTTTCTTT.

The chain couples TRBV6-1 to TRBJ1-2; TRBD1 matches at 7 bases. Trimming took 4 bases from V and 5 from J; bases not matched to a gene: 1. In germline, CDR1 is MNHNS, CDR2 SASEGT. The CDR3 contains 12 residues. CDR3 nucleotide sequence: TGTGCCAGCAGTGTGACAGGGTATGGCTACACCTTC. This encodes CASSVTGYGYTF.

The chain recombines TRBV29-1 with TRBJ1-6; TRBD1 aligns across 7 bases. Germline V gene sequence: CDR1 SQVTM, CDR2 ANQGSEA. This CDR3 is built from 13 residues. V lost 6 bases and J lost 8; bases outside the gene matches: 7. The CDR3 region has the DNA TGCAGCGTGGGGGACAGACGGGATTCACCCCTCCACTTT. Translating gives CSVGDRRDSPLHF.